The 31 T cell receptor beta chains listed next were all sequenced from one sample in a study of shared clonotypes between healthy human individuals. The data were produced by immunoSEQ multiplex PCR, yet TCRdb's version contains in-frame clones alone and is incomplete. Here the sample spans around 2.5 million clones, roughly 93% being singletons. Source material: naive CD4+ T cells from PBMCs. Sample subset: CD45RA+ positively selected. These receptors all come from a young man in good health. Some clones in this sample may be carry-over from other donors' samples.

The gene calls are TRBV7-9 and TRBJ2-7; D unclear. Trimming pared 4 bases from V and 0 bases from J, leaving 10 bases between. This CDR3 spans 14 amino acids. Germline V gene data show CDR1 as SEHNR and CDR2 as FQNEAQ (reference sequence). The DNA of the CDR3 is TGTGCCAGCAGCTCACCCCGTTCCTCCTACGAGCAGTACTTC. It encodes CASSSPRSSYEQYF.

This clone was detected a few times. V usage is TRBV6-1 and J usage is TRBJ1-1; D gene ambiguous. With 5 bases removed from V and 4 bases from J, the gap between germline ends came to 17 bases. The germline V gene encodes CDR1 MNHNS and CDR2 SASEGT. The CDR3 runs 15 residues. The CDR3 sequence: CASSLTPAGGTEAFF. The CDR3 DNA follows: TGTGCCAGCAGTCTAACTCCCGCAGGTGGCACTGAAGCTTTCTTT.

This clone was observed a single time. The rearrangement links TRBV29-1 to TRBJ2-1; TRBD2 matches at 13 bases. With 6 bases clipped from V and 1 base from J, the junction kept 9 bases outside the gene matches. CDR1 is SQVTM, CDR2 ANQGSEA, per germline. This CDR3 has 17 residues. The CDR3 region is CSVVGLAGAGSYNEQFF. CDR3 coding DNA: TGCAGCGTGGTCGGACTAGCGGGAGCAGGTTCCTACAATGAGCAGTTCTTC.

The chain couples TRBV7-3 to TRBJ2-2; TRBD2 matches 9 bases. Trimming removed 2 bases from V and 5 bases from J; junction bases left unmatched: 6. Germline V gene lookup returns CDR1 SGHTA and CDR2 FQGTGA. The CDR3 extends over 16 amino acids. The DNA of the CDR3 is TGTGCCAGCAGCTTATTGGGGCTAGCGGGAACCGGGGAGCTGTTTTTT. Its protein is CASSLLGLAGTGELFF.

The V gene is TRBV9, the J gene TRBJ2-4, with D unresolved. The CDR3 extends over 13 amino acids. Germline lookup yields CDR1 SGDLS and CDR2 YYNGEE. The V gene lost 3 bases and the J gene lost 1 base, with 5 bases spanning the gap. CDR3 coding DNA: TGTGCCAGCAGCGATTTTGCCAAAAACATTCAGTACTTC. Its protein is CASSDFAKNIQYF.

The chain is built from TRBV15 and TRBJ1-4, with D possibly matching TRBD1 (5 bases). Trimming shortened V by 5 bases and J by 8 bases, and 15 bases separated the two germline ends. The CDR3 has 14 residues. Germline CDR1 is LNHNV and CDR2 is YYDKDF (reference sequence). The CDR3 region is CATSRRSGGEKLFF. The CDR3 region has the DNA TGTGCCACCAGCCGCCGATCGGGGGGGGAAAAACTGTTTTTT.

This chain uses TRBV2 with TRBJ2-2, with D hard to call. Germline loops: CDR1 SNHLY, CDR2 FYNNEI. V shed 7 bases and J shed 0 bases, with 6 bases lying between them. The CDR3 length is 13 residues. The CDR3 protein is CASIPANTGELFF. The CDR3 DNA reads as TGTGCCAGCATCCCAGCGAACACCGGGGAGCTGTTTTTT.

Concerning this clone: Other DNA sequences in this specimen translate into the identical CDR3. This chain joins TRBV15 and TRBJ1-1; 7 nucleotides match TRBD1. V trimming: 5 bases; J trimming: 1 base; junction bases outside the gene matches: 1. The CDR3 is made up of 13 amino acids. CDR1 and CDR2 from the germline V gene are LNHNV and YYDKDF (reference sequence). In DNA form, the CDR3 reads TGTGCCACCAGCCGGGACAGGAACACTGAAGCTTTCTTT. Amino acid sequence: CATSRDRNTEAFF.

The rearrangement joins TRBV19 to TRBJ2-6; D remains ambiguous. This CDR3 comprises 17 residues. Germline loops: CDR1 LNHDA, CDR2 SQIVND (reference sequence). Trimming left V 5 bases short and J 1 base short, with 15 bases between. The CDR3 sequence: CASSRNPLRSGANVLTF. DNA of the CDR3: TGTGCCAGTAGTCGGAACCCCCTGAGGTCTGGGGCCAACGTCCTGACTTTC.

This clone was counted a single time. The chain recombines TRBV5-1 with TRBJ2-7; 7 bases line up with TRBD1. From germline, CDR1 is SGHRS and CDR2 YFSETQ. The CDR3 sequence is 13 residues long. The junction had 4 bases not matched to a gene; V was cut back by 1 base and J by 6 bases. This CDR3 is CASSLSGTAEQYF. For the CDR3, the DNA is TGCGCCAGCAGCTTGTCAGGGACAGCCGAGCAGTACTTC.

J is TRBJ1-5 and V is TRBV4-1; D gene uncertain. This CDR3 has 12 amino acids. CDR1 MGHRA and CDR2 YSYEKL come from the germline V gene. Trimming cost V 1 base and J 6 bases, with 4 bases left between them. The CDR3 DNA reads as TGCGCCAGCAGCCAAGTCGCTCAGCCCCAGCATTTT. Amino acids: CASSQVAQPQHF.

This chain joins TRBV19 and TRBJ1-4; tentative D call: TRBD1 (6 bases). V lost 3 bases to trimming and J lost 8 bases, with 22 bases between them. Germline lookup yields CDR1 LNHDA and CDR2 SQIVND (reference sequence). The CDR3 totals 17 residues. The CDR3 is CASSISALARGEEKLFF. The CDR3 DNA follows: TGTGCCAGTAGTATCTCCGCATTGGCCAGGGGCGAAGAAAAACTGTTTTTT.

This chain uses TRBV30 with TRBJ2-1; 13 bases agree with TRBD2. After removal of 5 bases from V and 1 base from J, the junction contained 11 bases not matched to a gene. This CDR3 is built from 18 residues. Looked up from germline, CDR1 is GTSNPN and CDR2 is SVGIG (reference sequence). CDR3 bases: TGTGCCTGGGTACGGACTAGCGGGAGCTTAGTATCCTACAATGAGCAGTTCTTC. Amino acids: CAWVRTSGSLVSYNEQFF.

The genes are TRBV6-5 and TRBJ1-2, with D possibly being TRBD1 (5 bases). The germline V gene encodes CDR1 MNHEY and CDR2 SVGAGI. V was pared by 2 bases and J by 4 bases, with 14 bases between. The CDR3 has 15 residues. The CDR3, as DNA: TGTGCCAGCAGTTACACGAAGGACACTCTCTATGGCTACACCTTC. Amino acids: CASSYTKDTLYGYTF.

The chain combines TRBV29-1 with TRBJ2-5; 8 bases agree with TRBD1. The CDR3 runs 12 residues. Trimming took 7 bases from V and 5 from J; bases not matched to a gene: 6. Germline loops: CDR1 SQVTM, CDR2 ANQGSEA. CDR3 in amino acids: CSESQGAETQYF. The DNA of the CDR3 is TGCAGCGAATCGCAGGGGGCGGAGACCCAGTACTTC. The complete variable domain, with remaining parts taken from reference TRBV29-1 and TRBJ2-5, reads SAVISQKPSRDICQRGTSLTIQCQVDSQVTMMFWYRQQPGQSLTLIATANQGSEATYESGFVIDKFPISRPNLTFSTLTVSNMSPEDSSIYLCSESQGAETQYFGPGTRLLVL.

Here the CDR3 reads CASSVGWSEKLFF. In DNA form, the CDR3 reads TGTGCCAGCAGCGTGGGGTGGAGTGAAAAACTGTTTTTT. This chain connects TRBV4-2 to TRBJ1-4; D is unclear. V was clipped by 5 bases and J by 7 bases, with 11 bases between them. This CDR3 is 13 amino acids long. Germline V gene lookup returns CDR1 LGHNA and CDR2 YNFKEQ.

V and J are TRBV28 and TRBJ1-3; tentative D call: TRBD1 (5 bases). CDR1 is MDHEN and CDR2 is SYDVKM in the germline V gene. The length of the CDR3 is 17 residues. Trimming took 5 bases from V and 0 from J, leaving 17 bases between them. The CDR3 loop reads CASSPHPGRGSGNTIYF. Written as DNA, the CDR3 is TGTGCCAGCAGTCCCCACCCAGGGAGAGGCTCTGGAAACACCATATATTTT.

Concerning this clone itself: The same CDR3 is also encoded by other DNA sequences in this sample. V gene TRBV14 combines with J gene TRBJ2-5, with D unresolved. The CDR3 has 12 residues. V was pared by 1 base and J by 5 bases, with 5 bases between. The germline CDR1 and CDR2 sequences are SGHDN and FVKESK. CDR3 nucleotide sequence: TGTGCCAGCAGCCAAGTCCGGGAGACCCAGTACTTC. It codes for CASSQVRETQYF.

The chain links TRBV28 to TRBJ2-7, with 12 bases aligning to TRBD2. CDR3 length: 15 residues. Germline V gene lookup returns CDR1 MDHEN and CDR2 SYDVKM. Trimming took 6 bases from V and 0 from J; bases not matched to a gene: 3. The CDR3 DNA reads as TGTGCCAGCAGAGCGACTAGCGGGAGCTCCTACGAGCAGTACTTC. Protein: CASRATSGSSYEQYF.

V is TRBV6-1 and J is TRBJ2-7; D perhaps matches TRBD1 (6 bases). The V and J ends lost 8 bases and 3 bases respectively, with 17 bases between them. Per the germline V gene, CDR1 is MNHNS and CDR2 is SASEGT. This CDR3 is 14 amino acids long. CDR3 in DNA: TGTGCCAGCTTCCTGGGGGCATCTGTCTACGAGCAGTACTTC. This encodes CASFLGASVYEQYF.

The V gene is TRBV5-1, the J gene TRBJ2-5, with 9 bases matching TRBD2. The CDR3 totals 16 residues. The germline CDR1 and CDR2 sequences are SGHRS and YFSETQ. Germline trimming cut 0 bases from V and 5 bases from J; bases unmatched to any gene: 8. This chain's CDR3 is CASSLGFAGGIETQYF. CDR3 DNA sequence: TGCGCCAGCAGCTTGGGGTTTGCGGGAGGGATCGAGACCCAGTACTTC. The variable domain in full, with the rest retrieved from reference TRBV5-1 and TRBJ2-5, is KAGVTQTPRYLIKTRGQQVTLSCSPISGHRSVSWYQQTPGQGLQFLFEYFSETQRNKGNFPGRFSGRQFSNSRSEMNVSTLELGDSALYLCASSLGFAGGIETQYFGPGTRLLVL.

The chain combines TRBV7-8 with TRBJ2-1, with 10 bases fitting TRBD2. The CDR3 runs 14 residues. With 8 bases clipped from V and 5 bases from J, the junction kept 6 bases outside the gene matches. CDR1 and CDR2 from the germline V gene are SGHVS and FQNEAQ. The CDR3 loop reads CASAGSGRDNEQFF. DNA for the CDR3: TGTGCCAGCGCGGGGAGCGGGAGGGACAATGAGCAGTTCTTC.

This chain links TRBV2 with TRBJ1-4; 7 nucleotides line up with TRBD1. The J segment lost 5 bases and the V segment lost 5 bases, leaving 8 bases of the junction unmatched. Germline CDR1 is SNHLY and CDR2 is FYNNEI. CDR3 length: 15 amino acids. CDR3 sequence: CASSYERGRNEKLFF. CDR3 nucleotide sequence: TGTGCCAGCAGTTATGAAAGGGGGCGAAATGAAAAACTGTTTTTT.

This clone appeared once. The gene calls are TRBV4-3 and TRBJ2-1; no reliable D call. Trimming shortened V by 0 bases and J by 4 bases, and 7 bases separated the two germline ends. The CDR3 spans 14 residues. Germline-derived CDR1 and CDR2 are LGHNA and YSLEER. For the CDR3, the DNA is TGCGCCAGCAGCCAAGATTCCCTGTACAATGAGCAGTTCTTC. Translating gives CASSQDSLYNEQFF.

V is TRBV5-8 and J is TRBJ1-4; TRBD1 matches 7 bases. Germline assignment: CDR1 SGHTS and CDR2 YDEGEE. This CDR3 is built from 15 residues. With V trimmed by 0 bases and J by 8 bases, 7 bases remained unmatched. The CDR3 region has the DNA TGTGCCAGCAGCTTGGCCAGGGGGATTGGGGAAAAACTGTTTTTT. Residues: CASSLARGIGEKLFF.

The chain links TRBV5-1 to TRBJ2-7, with a weak D call TRBD2 (5 bases). V was clipped by 6 bases and J by 6 bases, with 19 bases between them. Germline lookup yields CDR1 SGHRS and CDR2 YFSETQ. CDR3 length: 14 amino acids. The CDR3 loop reads CASTSERTATEQYF. The DNA of the CDR3 is TGCGCCAGCACTTCAGAGCGGACCGCTACCGAGCAGTACTTC.

The chain couples TRBV5-1 to TRBJ2-2; D uncertain. This CDR3 contains 14 residues. Germline values: CDR1 SGHRS, CDR2 YFSETQ. Deletions cut 5 bases from V and 3 bases from J, with 11 bases between. In DNA, the CDR3 is TGCGCCAGCAGGGAGCCAACGGACACCGGGGAGCTGTTTTTT. Protein product: CASREPTDTGELFF.

The rearrangement uses TRBV6-1 and TRBJ2-7, with D hard to call. In germline, CDR1 is MNHNS, CDR2 SASEGT. The V gene lost 5 bases and the J gene lost 7 bases, with 18 bases spanning the gap. This CDR3 contains 14 residues. CDR3 protein: CASSSGPLVREQYF. The CDR3 nucleotides are TGTGCCAGCAGTTCCGGACCTCTGGTGCGGGAGCAGTACTTC.

This chain connects TRBV6-6 to TRBJ2-7; D possibly uses TRBD1 or TRBD2 (5 bases each). CDR1 MNHNY and CDR2 SVGAGI come from the germline V gene (reference sequence). V shed 2 bases and J shed 5 bases, with 13 bases lying between them. This CDR3 has 14 residues. The CDR3 protein is CASSYLRGRDEQYF. Here the CDR3 DNA reads TGTGCCAGCAGTTACCTCCGGGGCCGGGACGAGCAGTACTTC.

The CDR3 region has the DNA TGTGCCAGCAGTAACCCCCGGGTAGGGGCAGATACGCAGTATTTT. It specifies CASSNPRVGADTQYF. J is TRBJ2-3 and V is TRBV6-6; tentative D call: TRBD1 (5 bases). With 5 bases removed from V and 4 bases from J, the gap between germline ends came to 16 bases. Looked up from germline, CDR1 is MNHNY and CDR2 is SVGAGI (reference sequence). The CDR3 consists of 15 residues.

The V call is TRBV6-6, the J call TRBJ2-1, with 12 bases that match TRBD2. Losses at the gene ends were 4 bases for V and 7 bases for J; bases not matched to a gene: 5. From germline, CDR1 is MNHNY and CDR2 SVGAGI (reference sequence). CDR3 length: 15 residues. Here the CDR3 DNA reads TGTGCCAGCAGTTCGACTAGCGGGAGTCGGAATGAGCAGTTCTTC. It translates to CASSSTSGSRNEQFF.